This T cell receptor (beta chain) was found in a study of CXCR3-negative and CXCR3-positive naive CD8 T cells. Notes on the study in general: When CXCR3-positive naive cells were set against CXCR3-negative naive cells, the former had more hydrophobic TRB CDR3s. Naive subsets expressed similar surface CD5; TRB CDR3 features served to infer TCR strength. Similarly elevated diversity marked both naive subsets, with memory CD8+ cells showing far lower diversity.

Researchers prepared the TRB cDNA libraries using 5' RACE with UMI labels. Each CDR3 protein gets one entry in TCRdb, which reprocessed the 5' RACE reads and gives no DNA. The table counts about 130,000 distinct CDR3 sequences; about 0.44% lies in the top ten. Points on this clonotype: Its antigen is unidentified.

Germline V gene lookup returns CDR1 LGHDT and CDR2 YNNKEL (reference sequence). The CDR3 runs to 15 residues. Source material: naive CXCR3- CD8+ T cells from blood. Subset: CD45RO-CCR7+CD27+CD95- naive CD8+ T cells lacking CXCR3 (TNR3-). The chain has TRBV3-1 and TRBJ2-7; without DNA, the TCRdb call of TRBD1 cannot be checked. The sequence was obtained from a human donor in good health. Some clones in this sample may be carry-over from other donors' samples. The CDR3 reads CASSQGGGASYEQYF.